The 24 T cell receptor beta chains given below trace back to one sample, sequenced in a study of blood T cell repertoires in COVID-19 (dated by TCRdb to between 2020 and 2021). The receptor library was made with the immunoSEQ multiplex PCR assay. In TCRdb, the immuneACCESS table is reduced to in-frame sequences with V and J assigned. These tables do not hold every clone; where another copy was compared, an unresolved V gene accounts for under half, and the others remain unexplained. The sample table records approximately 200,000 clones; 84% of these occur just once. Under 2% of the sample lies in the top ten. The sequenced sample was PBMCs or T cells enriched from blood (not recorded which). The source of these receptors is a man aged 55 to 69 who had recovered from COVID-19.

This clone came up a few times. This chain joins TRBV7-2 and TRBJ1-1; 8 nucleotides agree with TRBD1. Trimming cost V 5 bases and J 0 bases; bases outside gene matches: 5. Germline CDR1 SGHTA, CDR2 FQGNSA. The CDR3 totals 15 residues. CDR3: CASSPRTGMNTEAFF. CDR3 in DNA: TGTGCCAGCAGCCCAAGGACAGGGATGAACACTGAAGCTTTCTTT.

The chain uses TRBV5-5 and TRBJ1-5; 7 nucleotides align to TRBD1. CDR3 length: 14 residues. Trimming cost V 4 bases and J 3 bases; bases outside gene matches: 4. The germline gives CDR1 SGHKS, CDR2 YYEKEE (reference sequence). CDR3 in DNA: TGTGCCAGCAGCAAGGGACAGCACAATCAGCCCCAGCATTTT. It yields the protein CASSKGQHNQPQHF.

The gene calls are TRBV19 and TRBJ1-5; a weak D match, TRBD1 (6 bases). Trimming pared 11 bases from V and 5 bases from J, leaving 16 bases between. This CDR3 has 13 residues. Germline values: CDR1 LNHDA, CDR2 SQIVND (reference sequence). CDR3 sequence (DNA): TGTGCCGGGGGGGCAGGAGACGATCAGCCCCAGCATTTT. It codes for CAGGAGDDQPQHF.

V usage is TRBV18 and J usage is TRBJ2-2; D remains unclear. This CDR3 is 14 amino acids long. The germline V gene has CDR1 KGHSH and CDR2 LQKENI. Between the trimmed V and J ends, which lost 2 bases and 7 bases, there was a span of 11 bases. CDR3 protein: CASSPGQSSGELFF. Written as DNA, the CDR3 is TGTGCCAGCTCACCAGGGCAGTCGAGCGGGGAGCTGTTTTTT.

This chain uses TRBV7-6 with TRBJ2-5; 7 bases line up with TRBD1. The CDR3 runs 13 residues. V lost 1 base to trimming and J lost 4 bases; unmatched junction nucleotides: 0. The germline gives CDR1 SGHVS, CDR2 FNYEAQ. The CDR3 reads CASSLDRGETQYF. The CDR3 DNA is TGTGCCAGCAGCTTAGACAGGGGAGAGACCCAGTACTTC.

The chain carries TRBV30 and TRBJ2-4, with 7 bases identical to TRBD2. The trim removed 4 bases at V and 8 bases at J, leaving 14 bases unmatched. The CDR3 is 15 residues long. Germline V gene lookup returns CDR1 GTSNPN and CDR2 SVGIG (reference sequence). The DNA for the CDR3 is TGTGCCTGGACCGAGGCCGGGGGGTCTGGGGACATTCAGTACTTC. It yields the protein CAWTEAGGSGDIQYF.

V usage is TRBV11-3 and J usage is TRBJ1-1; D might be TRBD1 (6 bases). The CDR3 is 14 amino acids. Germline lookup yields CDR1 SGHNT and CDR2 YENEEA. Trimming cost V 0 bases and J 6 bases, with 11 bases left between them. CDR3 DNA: TGTGCCAGCAGCTTAGATTTCAGGGGCGCTGAAGCTTTCTTT. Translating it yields CASSLDFRGAEAFF.

CDR3 sequence: CASSLVGVEGTEAFF. The CDR3 DNA is TGCGCCAGCAGCTTGGTGGGGGTGGAGGGCACTGAAGCTTTCTTT. This rearrangement joins TRBV5-1 to TRBJ1-1, with D perhaps TRBD1 (5 bases). CDR3 size: 15 residues. Germline CDR1 and CDR2: SGHRS and YFSETQ. V shed 0 bases and J shed 4 bases, with 13 bases lying between them.

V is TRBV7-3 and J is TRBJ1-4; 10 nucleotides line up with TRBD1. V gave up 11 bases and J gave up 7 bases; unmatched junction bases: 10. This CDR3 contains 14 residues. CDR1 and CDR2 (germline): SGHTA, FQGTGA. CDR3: CAGQTGGAGEKLFF. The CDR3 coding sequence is TGTGCCGGCCAGACAGGGGGCGCGGGTGAAAAACTGTTTTTT.

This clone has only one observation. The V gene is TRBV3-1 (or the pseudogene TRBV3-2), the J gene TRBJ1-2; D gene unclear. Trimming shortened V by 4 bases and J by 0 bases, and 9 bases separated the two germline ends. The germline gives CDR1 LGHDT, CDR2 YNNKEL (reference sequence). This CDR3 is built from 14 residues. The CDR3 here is CASSPSGANYGYTF. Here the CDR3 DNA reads TGTGCCAGCAGCCCGTCCGGGGCTAACTATGGCTACACCTTC.

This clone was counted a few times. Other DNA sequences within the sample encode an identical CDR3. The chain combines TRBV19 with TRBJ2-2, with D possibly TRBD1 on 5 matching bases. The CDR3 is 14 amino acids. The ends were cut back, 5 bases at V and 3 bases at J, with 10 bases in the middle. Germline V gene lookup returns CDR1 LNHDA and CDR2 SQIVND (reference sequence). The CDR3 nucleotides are TGTGCCAGTAGTCTTCAGGGATACACCGGGGAGCTGTTTTTT. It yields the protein CASSLQGYTGELFF.

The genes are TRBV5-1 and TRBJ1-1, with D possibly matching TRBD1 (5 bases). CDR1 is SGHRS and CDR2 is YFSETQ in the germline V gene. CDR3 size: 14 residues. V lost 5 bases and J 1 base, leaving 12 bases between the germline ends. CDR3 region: CASSAQGGNTEAFF. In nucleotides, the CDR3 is TGCGCCAGCAGTGCGCAGGGAGGGAACACTGAAGCTTTCTTT.

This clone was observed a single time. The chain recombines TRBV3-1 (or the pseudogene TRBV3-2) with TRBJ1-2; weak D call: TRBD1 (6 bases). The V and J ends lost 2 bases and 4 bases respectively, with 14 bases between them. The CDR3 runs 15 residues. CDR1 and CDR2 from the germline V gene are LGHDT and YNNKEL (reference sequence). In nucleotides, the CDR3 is TGTGCCAGCAGCCAACCTGGACAGAGTTTCTATGGCTACACCTTC. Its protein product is CASSQPGQSFYGYTF.

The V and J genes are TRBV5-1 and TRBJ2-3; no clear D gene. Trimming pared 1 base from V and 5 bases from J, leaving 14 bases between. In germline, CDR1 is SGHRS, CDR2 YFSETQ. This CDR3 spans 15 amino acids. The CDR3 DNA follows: TGCGCCAGCAGCTTGTCAGGTAACCAGCAAGATACGCAGTATTTT. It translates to CASSLSGNQQDTQYF.

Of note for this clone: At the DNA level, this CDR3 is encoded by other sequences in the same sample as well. The CDR3 sequence: CSASGQGWGTEAFF. The CDR3 nucleotides are TGCAGTGCTAGTGGACAGGGATGGGGCACTGAAGCTTTCTTT. V usage is TRBV20-1 and J usage is TRBJ1-1; the match to TRBD1 covers 8 bases. Germline values: CDR1 DFQATT, CDR2 SNEGSKA (reference sequence). Trimming removed 3 bases from V and 4 bases from J; junction bases left unmatched: 7. The CDR3 loop spans 14 amino acids.

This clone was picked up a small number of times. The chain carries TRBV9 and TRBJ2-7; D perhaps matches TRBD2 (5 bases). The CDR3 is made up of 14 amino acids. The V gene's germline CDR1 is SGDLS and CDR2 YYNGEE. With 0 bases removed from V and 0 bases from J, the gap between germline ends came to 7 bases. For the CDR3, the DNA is TGTGCCAGCAGCGTAGGGGGAGACTCCTACGAGCAGTACTTC. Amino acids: CASSVGGDSYEQYF.

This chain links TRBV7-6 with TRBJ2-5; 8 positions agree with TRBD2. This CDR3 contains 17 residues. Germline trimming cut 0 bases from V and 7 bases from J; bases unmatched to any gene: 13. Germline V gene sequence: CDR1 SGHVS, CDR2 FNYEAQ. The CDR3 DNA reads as TGTGCCAGCAGCTTAGCGTCGGCGGGGGGCGCGAGGGGGACCCAGTACTTC. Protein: CASSLASAGGARGTQYF.

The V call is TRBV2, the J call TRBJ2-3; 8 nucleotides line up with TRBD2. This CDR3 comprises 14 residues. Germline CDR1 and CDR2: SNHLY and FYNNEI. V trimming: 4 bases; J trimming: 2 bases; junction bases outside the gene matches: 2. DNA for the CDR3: TGTGCCAGCAGTGCCGGGGGGGCCACAGATACGCAGTATTTT. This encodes CASSAGGATDTQYF.

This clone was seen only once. This CDR3 reads CASRPLSGDVGEQYF. The CDR3 nucleotides read TGCGCCAGCAGGCCTTTGTCGGGGGATGTGGGCGAGCAGTACTTC. This chain joins TRBV5-1 and TRBJ2-7; TRBD2 is a possible D gene (6 bases). V was cut by 5 bases and J by 6 bases, with 21 bases left in between. Germline lookup yields CDR1 SGHRS and CDR2 YFSETQ. CDR3 size: 15 residues.

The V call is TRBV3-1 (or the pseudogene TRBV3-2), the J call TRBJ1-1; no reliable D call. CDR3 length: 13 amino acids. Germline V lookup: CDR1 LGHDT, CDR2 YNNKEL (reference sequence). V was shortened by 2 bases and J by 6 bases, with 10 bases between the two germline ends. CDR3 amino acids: CASSQLGRAEAFF. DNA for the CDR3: TGTGCCAGCAGCCAATTGGGGAGGGCTGAAGCTTTCTTT.

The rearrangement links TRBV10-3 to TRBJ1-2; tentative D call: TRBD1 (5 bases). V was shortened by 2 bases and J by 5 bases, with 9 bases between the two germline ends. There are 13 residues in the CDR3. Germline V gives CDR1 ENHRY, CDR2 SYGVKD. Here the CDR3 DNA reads TGTGCCATCAGTGAGGGAGGGGAGTATGGCTACACCTTC. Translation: CAISEGGEYGYTF.

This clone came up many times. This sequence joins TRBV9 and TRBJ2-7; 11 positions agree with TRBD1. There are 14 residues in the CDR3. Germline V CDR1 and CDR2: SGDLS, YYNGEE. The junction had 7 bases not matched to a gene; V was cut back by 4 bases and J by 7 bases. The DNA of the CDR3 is TGTGCCAGCAGCCCCAGGGACAGGGGGTGGGAGCAGTACTTC. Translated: CASSPRDRGWEQYF.

The CDR3: CASSPSGQAIQETQYF. CDR3 in DNA: TGTGCCAGCTCACCATCCGGACAGGCAATCCAAGAGACCCAGTACTTC. The V gene is TRBV18, the J gene TRBJ2-5, with TRBD1 matching 7 bases. J gave up 1 base and V 2 bases, and 7 bases lay outside the gene matches. CDR3 length: 16 amino acids. Germline loops: CDR1 KGHSH, CDR2 LQKENI.

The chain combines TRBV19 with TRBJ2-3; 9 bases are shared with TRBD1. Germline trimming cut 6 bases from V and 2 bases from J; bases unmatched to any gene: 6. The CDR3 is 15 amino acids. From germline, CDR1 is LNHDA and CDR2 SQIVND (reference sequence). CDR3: CASRTTGGPTDTQYF. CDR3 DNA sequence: TGTGCCAGTAGGACCACAGGGGGCCCCACAGATACGCAGTATTTT.